Here is one T cell receptor (beta chain) with its context. Measured with immunoSEQ multiplex PCR; TCRdb has only the in-frame clones, and not every one. The sample gives some 180,000 clones, around 80% of which show up once; about 15% is in the top ten. The data are from a study of blood T cell repertoires in COVID-19. Overall study: Sources were T cells, B-cell-depleted T cells, or PBMCs; the material itself was cDNA or gDNA.

Participants came from 20 to 25 US areas, aged roughly 18 to 95 years. Participants' reported clinical history set cohort assignment. CDR1 is SEHNR and CDR2 is FQNEAQ in the germline V gene (reference sequence). This CDR3 is built from 18 residues. V dropped 5 bases and J dropped 1; count of bases not matched to a gene: 17. The chain employs TRBV7-9 and TRBJ2-7, with 7 bases identical to TRBD1. Sequenced sample: PBMCs or T cells enriched from blood (not recorded which). The TCR was taken from a man aged 55 to 70 who had been exposed to COVID-19. CDR3 sequence: CASSIEPGQRSFSYEQYF. The CDR3 region has the DNA TGTGCCAGCAGCATAGAACCGGGACAGCGCTCTTTTTCCTACGAGCAGTACTTC. The full variable domain, completed using reference TRBV7-9 and TRBJ2-7, is DTGVSQNPRHKITKRGQNVTFRCDPISEHNRLYWYRQTLGQGPEFLTYFQNEAQLEKSRLLSDRFSAERPKGSFSTLEIQRTEQGDSAMYLCASSIEPGQRSFSYEQYFGPGTRLTVT.